This record concerns one T cell receptor (beta chain) sequence. This clone's antigen is unknown. The input lacks base qualities; no much larger clone sits a single base away. This specimen comes from a study of control samples from healthy donors and cancer patients (dated by TCRdb to the early 2020s). The library was made by the immunoSEQ multiplex PCR assay. In its TCRdb copy, this immuneACCESS table keeps in-frame sequences only and misses some clones. Where compared with another copy, unresolved V genes explain less than half of these, and the others have no known cause. The sample contains around 49,000 clones, roughly 89% of them found a single time. The ten biggest clones cover 1.6% of the sample. The TCR originated in a man aged 40-49 years with colorectal cancer. Sequenced sample: PBMCs.

The CDR3 protein sequence reads: CASSFTSGSYEQYF. Here is the DNA: TGCGCCAGCAGCTTCACTAGCGGGAGCTACGAGCAGTACTTC. This chain joins TRBV5-1 to TRBJ2-7, and 11 junctional nucleotides match TRBD2. The CDR3 measures 14 amino acids from cysteine to phenylalanine. The sequence is cut down to CDR3 DNA, 42 bases in frame from base 1. Germline trimming amounts to 2 bases on V and 3 bases on J, with 1 as the count of junction bases outside the gene matches. Based on the germline V gene, the CDR1 and CDR2 sequences are SGHRS and YFSETQ. With all but the CDR3 taken from the reference TRBV5-1 and TRBJ2-7 genes, the full variable domain is: KAGVTQTPRYLIKTRGQQVTLSCSPISGHRSVSWYQQTPGQGLQFLFEYFSETQRNKGNFPGRFSGRQFSNSRSEMNVSTLELGDSALYLCASSFTSGSYEQYFGPGTRLTVT.